This T cell receptor (beta chain) was identified during a study of blood T cell repertoires in COVID-19. Libraries were prepared by immunoSEQ multiplex PCR; TCRdb keeps only in-frame clonotypes and omits some of them. The table includes about 130,000 clones, roughly 85% detected once. V lost 3 bases, J lost 6 bases, and 13 bases lay in between. The CDR3 extends over 13 amino acids. Germline CDR1 and CDR2: SGDLS and YYNGEE. This clone was counted many times. V usage is TRBV9 and J usage is TRBJ2-7; TRBD2 might be the D (6 bases). The sample was peripheral blood. The TCR was taken from a man older than 75 with active or convalescent COVID-19. The CDR3 is CASSGTEGLEQYF. CDR3 nucleotide sequence: TGTGCCAGCAGCGGAACGGAGGGCCTCGAGCAGTACTTC.